The 21 T cell receptor beta chains given below trace back to one sample, sequenced in a study of spatial heterogeneity in lung cancer. Study-level results: It was found that expanded intratumoral alpha and beta TCR counts tracked tumor mutation counts.

This sample's time point: sample taken at primary tumor resection. These receptors have no known antigen. TCRdb re-called the 5' RACE reads with MiXCR, one entry per CDR3 protein. The profile shows about 18,000 distinct CDR3 sequences, over 7% of them singletons. The sequencing used lung tumor tissue, collected at surgery. The receptors stem from a female donor with early-stage non-small cell lung cancer.

This clonotype is medium-sized within its sample. The gene calls are TRBV9 and TRBJ2-1; TRBD1 aligns across 8 bases. Trimming at V came to 5 bases and at J to 7 bases, leaving 8 bases not matched to a gene. Germline V gives CDR1 SGDLS, CDR2 YYNGEE. The CDR3 length is 14 residues. CDR3 protein: CASSTAGGGNEQFF. The CDR3 DNA follows: TGTGCCAGCAGTACTGCAGGGGGCGGAAATGAGCAGTTCTTC.

This clonotype qualifies as medium-sized. This chain uses TRBV24-1 with TRBJ2-2; 14 nucleotides align to TRBD2. Germline CDR1 KGHDR, CDR2 SFDVKD. This CDR3 region has 18 residues. The ends lost 7 bases at V and 5 bases at J; junction bases unmatched: 11. CDR3 bases: TGTGCCACCAGGGCCGCGGGACTAGCGGGGGCTCAAACCGGGGAGCTGTTTTTT. Its translation: CATRAAGLAGAQTGELFF.

This clonotype was counted at least ten times. The chain employs TRBV12-3 or TRBV12-4 and TRBJ2-3; the D is unclear. Trimming pared 7 bases from V and 3 bases from J, leaving 5 bases between. This CDR3 has 11 residues. CDR3 sequence reads: CASTSTDTQYF. CDR3 nucleotides: TGTGCCAGCACCTCAACAGATACGCAGTATTTT.

This rearrangement joins TRBV28 to TRBJ1-5, with D possibly being TRBD1 (5 bases). The V end lost 7 bases, the J end lost 4 bases, and 11 bases lay between the germline ends. There are 13 residues in the CDR3. Looked up from germline, CDR1 is MDHEN and CDR2 is SYDVKM. DNA for the CDR3: TGTGCCAGCAAAAGGCAGGGTAATCAGCCCCAGCATTTT. The encoded protein is CASKRQGNQPQHF. Full variable domain (outside the CDR3, taken from reference TRBV28 and TRBJ1-5): DVKVTQSSRYLVKRTGEKVFLECVQDMDHENMFWYRQDPGLGLRLIYFSYDVKMKEKGDIPEGYSVSREKKERFSLILESASTNQTSMYLCASKRQGNQPQHFGDGTRLSIL.

The chain joins TRBV12-3 or TRBV12-4 to TRBJ2-3, with D uncertain. The CDR3 spans 13 residues. V was trimmed by 8 bases and J by 10 bases, leaving 19 bases between them. The CDR3 nucleotides are TGTGCCAGCGAACCGAAGGGCAGCATAGCGCAGTATTTT. Protein product: CASEPKGSIAQYF.

This clonotype was seen ten or more times. The chain couples TRBV29-1 to TRBJ2-7; 10 bases align to TRBD1. V lost 6 bases, J lost 5 bases, and 10 bases stayed unmatched. The CDR3 runs to 14 residues. Per germline, CDR1 SQVTM and CDR2 ANQGSEA. CDR3 loop: CSVAGTGVRNEQYF. CDR3 bases: TGCAGCGTGGCCGGGACAGGGGTACGGAACGAGCAGTACTTC.

Concerning this clonotype itself: The CDR3 does not end in the conserved phenylalanine or tryptophan, so this is likely a read error. Because the CDR3's place on the DNA is in doubt, the DNA is left out and the CDR3 is given as listed by TCRdb. The V gene is TRBV20-1, the J gene TRBJ2-1; TRBD2 is the table's D call and was not checked against the DNA. The CDR3 contains 8 residues when both ends are counted. Germline CDR1 DFQATT, CDR2 SNEGSKA (reference sequence). CDR3 in amino acids: CSAKRGQV.

This clonotype was counted at least ten times. The V gene is TRBV4-3, the J gene TRBJ2-3; D possibly corresponds to TRBD2 (5 bases). CDR3 length equals 15 residues. Deletions cut 0 bases from V and 9 bases from J, with 16 bases between. Germline V gene sequence: CDR1 LGHNA, CDR2 YSLEER. The CDR3 DNA reads TGCGCCAGCAGCCAAGATTCGGCCACTAGGAGGACGCAGTATTTT. This codes for CASSQDSATRRTQYF.

Many counts were recorded for this clonotype. The rearrangement links TRBV28 to TRBJ2-5, with D unresolved. Looked up from germline, CDR1 is MDHEN and CDR2 is SYDVKM. The length of the CDR3 is 15 residues. Trimming removed 5 bases at V and 4 bases at J, with 17 bases between. The CDR3 region is CASSPQGPWGETQYF. CDR3 nucleotide sequence: TGTGCCAGCAGTCCCCAAGGTCCGTGGGGAGAGACCCAGTACTTC.

This clonotype was seen at least ten times. The rearrangement links TRBV5-1 to TRBJ2-5, with unresolved D. Germline V gives CDR1 SGHRS, CDR2 YFSETQ. Trimming took 3 bases from V and 1 from J, leaving 13 bases between them. The CDR3 sequence is 15 residues long. The DNA of the CDR3 is TGCGCCAGCAGCTCTGGGCCAGCGATCCAAGAGACCCAGTACTTC. Protein sequence: CASSSGPAIQETQYF. Full variable domain (remainder filled in from reference TRBV5-1 and TRBJ2-5): KAGVTQTPRYLIKTRGQQVTLSCSPISGHRSVSWYQQTPGQGLQFLFEYFSETQRNKGNFPGRFSGRQFSNSRSEMNVSTLELGDSALYLCASSSGPAIQETQYFGPGTRLLVL.

This clonotype was recorded many times. The V call is TRBV11-3, the J call TRBJ1-1; D is unclear. This CDR3 region has 13 residues. Germline assignment: CDR1 SGHNT and CDR2 YENEEA. The V and J ends lost 4 bases and 1 base respectively, with 7 bases between them. DNA for the CDR3: TGTGCCAGCAGCTATACACAGAACACTGAAGCTTTCTTT. Translating it yields CASSYTQNTEAFF.

This clonotype was observed many times. The J gene is TRBJ2-1, the V gene TRBV9; 7 nucleotides align to TRBD1. CDR1 and CDR2 (germline): SGDLS, YYNGEE. The CDR3 is 13 amino acids. V lost 4 bases to trimming and J lost 7 bases; unmatched junction nucleotides: 5. CDR3 sequence reads: CASSRKGANEQFF. The CDR3 region has the DNA TGTGCCAGCAGCCGAAAGGGGGCGAATGAGCAGTTCTTC.

This clonotype showed up just a few times. The chain recombines TRBV20-1 with TRBJ2-5, with 9 nucleotides matching TRBD2. CDR1 is DFQATT, CDR2 SNEGSKA, per germline (reference sequence). CDR3 length equals 15 residues. Trimming took 3 bases from V and 1 from J; bases not matched to a gene: 6. The CDR3 region is CSASRLADFQETQYF. The CDR3 nucleotides are TGCAGTGCTAGTCGACTAGCGGATTTCCAAGAGACCCAGTACTTC.

There are many counts of this clonotype. The chain links TRBV13 to TRBJ2-7; D is unresolved. Per germline, CDR1 PRHDT and CDR2 FYEKMQ (reference sequence). The CDR3 consists of 14 residues. Deletions cut 2 bases from V and 4 bases from J, with 12 bases between. CDR3 sequence: CASSLRSREYEQYF. Written as DNA, the CDR3 is TGTGCCAGCAGCTTAAGGAGCCGAGAGTACGAGCAGTACTTC.

This clonotype showed up just a few times. The chain carries TRBV12-3 or TRBV12-4 and TRBJ2-7; D is perhaps TRBD1 (6 bases). The CDR3 sequence is 12 residues long. The V gene lost 7 bases and the J gene lost 3 bases, with 10 bases spanning the gap. CDR3 amino acids: CASKGQNYEQYF. As DNA, the CDR3 is TGTGCCAGCAAAGGACAGAACTACGAGCAGTACTTC.

About this clonotype itself: With a much larger clone just one base away, this may be a read error. This chain uses TRBV30 with TRBJ2-5; no definite D call. The germline CDR1 and CDR2 sequences are GTSNPN and SVGIG (reference sequence). The CDR3 is 11 residues long. V lost 2 bases, J lost 4 bases, and 5 bases lay in between. CDR3 in DNA: TGTGCCTGGAGTTTAGGAGAGACCCAGTACTTC. This translates into CAWSLGETQYF.

This clonotype was found many times. The chain links TRBV7-6 to TRBJ2-3; D perhaps matches TRBD1 (6 bases). V lost 10 bases to trimming and J lost 5 bases, with 16 bases between them. The CDR3 is 13 amino acids. Germline V gene lookup returns CDR1 SGHVS and CDR2 FNYEAQ. Here the CDR3 reads CATSLRGGDTQYF. In DNA, the CDR3 is TGTGCCACCTCACTTAGAGGGGGAGATACGCAGTATTTT.

This clonotype was detected ten times or more. The chain is built from TRBV7-6 and TRBJ2-7; possible D gene TRBD2, 7 bases. V was pared by 5 bases and J by 3 bases, with 17 bases between. The CDR3 is 15 amino acids. Germline-derived CDR1 and CDR2 are SGHVS and FNYEAQ. The CDR3, as DNA: TGTGCCAGCAGCCAGCAGCCGGGGGGCCTCTACGAGCAGTACTTC. Encoded protein: CASSQQPGGLYEQYF. Combining the CDR3 with reference TRBV7-6 and TRBJ2-7 gives the whole variable domain GAGVSQSPRYKVTKRGQDVALRCDPISGHVSLYWYRQALGQGPEFLTYFNYEAQQDKSGLPNDRFSAERPEGSISTLTIQRTEQRDSAMYRCASSQQPGGLYEQYFGPGTRLTVT.

This chain joins TRBV6-4 and TRBJ2-6; unclear D gene. Germline V CDR1 and CDR2: MRHNA, SNTAGT. The CDR3 has 15 amino acids. The V end lost 0 bases, the J end lost 0 bases, and 3 bases lay between the germline ends. The DNA for the CDR3 is TGTGCCAGCAGTGACTCCAGCTCTGGGGCCAACGTCCTGACTTTC. Its translation: CASSDSSSGANVLTF.

The CDR3 sequence is CSAKGVPGNTEAFF. CDR3 nucleotides: TGCAGTGCTAAGGGGGTTCCGGGGAACACTGAAGCTTTCTTT. The V gene is TRBV20-1, the J gene TRBJ1-1, with a possible D match to TRBD1 (6 bases). V lost 4 bases and J 1 base, leaving 13 bases between the germline ends. Germline values: CDR1 DFQATT, CDR2 SNEGSKA (reference sequence). The CDR3 totals 14 residues.

This rearrangement joins TRBV30 to TRBJ1-2; 12 bases agree with TRBD1. CDR1 is GTSNPN, CDR2 SVGIG, per germline (reference sequence). Trimming took 4 bases from V and 4 from J; bases not matched to a gene: 7. The CDR3 totals 15 residues. The CDR3 DNA sequence: TGTGCCTGGACGGGGACAGGGGGCTTTATCTATGGCTACACCTTC. Translated: CAWTGTGGFIYGYTF.